This is a list of T cell receptor beta chains from one sample in a study of blood T cell repertoires in COVID-19. Generated by immunoSEQ multiplex PCR, the TCRdb table keeps only in-frame clones and is missing some. The sample contains about 140,000 clones, about 90% of which appear only once. What was sequenced was peripheral blood. The receptors derive from a woman of 80 years or more with acute or convalescent COVID-19. Each CDR3 is given with its conserved first and last residue. The D gene is left open where the match is weak. Rows give clone size only sometimes, using once, few, many, or a class for an expanded clone.

v_gene,j_gene,abundance,d_gene,CDR3aa,CDR3nt
TRBV5-4,TRBJ2-3,-,TRBD2,CASSLGGGVSTDTQYF,TGTGCCAGCAGCTTGGGTGGGGGGGTTAGCACAGATACGCAGTATTTT
TRBV18,TRBJ1-2,-,TRBD1,CASSPSADRGPYGYTF,TGTGCCAGCTCACCGTCTGCGGACAGGGGGCCCTATGGCTACACCTTC
TRBV5-1,TRBJ2-7,once,-,CASSPVQGRYEQYF,TGCGCCAGCAGCCCGGTGCAGGGCCGCTACGAGCAGTACTTC
TRBV4-3,TRBJ1-1,-,-,CASSHDGGVTTEAFF,TGCGCCAGCAGCCACGATGGAGGGGTGACCACTGAAGCTTTCTTT
TRBV5-1,TRBJ1-1,-,TRBD1,CASSLTGVRDTEAFF,TGCGCCAGCAGCTTGACAGGGGTAAGGGACACTGAAGCTTTCTTT
TRBV9,TRBJ1-3,-,-,CASSSTGTGNTIYF,TGTGCCAGCAGTTCCACAGGGACTGGAAACACCATATATTTT
TRBV7-8,TRBJ1-6,-,-,CASSLPGFNSPLHF,TGTGCCAGCAGCTTACCGGGATTTAATTCACCCCTCCACTTT
TRBV6-2/TRBV6-3,TRBJ2-4,once,-,CASSPEGGIQYF,TGTGCCAGCAGTCCAGAAGGGGGCATTCAGTACTTC
TRBV9,TRBJ1-3,once,TRBD1,CASSGWDSSTGSGNTIYF,TGTGCCAGCAGCGGGTGGGACAGCTCAACGGGGTCTGGAAACACCATATATTTT
TRBV2,TRBJ2-5,-,-,CASSPNSRETQYF,TGTGCCAGCAGTCCGAACTCTCGGGAGACCCAGTACTTC
TRBV5-5,TRBJ2-2,-,TRBD2,CASSLAKRGGHDTGELFF,TGTGCCAGCAGCTTGGCGAAGCGGGGGGGCCATGACACCGGGGAGCTGTTTTTT
TRBV5-5,TRBJ1-3,-,-,CASSLSFTRGGQTGNTIYF,TGTGCCAGCAGCTTGTCGTTTACGAGAGGAGGCCAGACTGGAAACACCATATATTTT
TRBV11-1,TRBJ1-1,once,-,CASSLGLSTEAFF,TGTGCCAGCAGCCTCGGACTGAGCACTGAAGCTTTCTTT
TRBV7-8,TRBJ2-5,-,TRBD2,CASSDLAGPQETQYF,TGTGCCAGCAGCGATTTAGCGGGCCCCCAAGAGACCCAGTACTTC
TRBV19,TRBJ2-2,few,-,CASRSSGTMNTGELFF,TGTGCCAGTAGGTCTTCCGGGACAATGAACACCGGGGAGCTGTTTTTT
TRBV20-1,TRBJ1-2,once,-,CSASAGRGGYTF,TGCAGTGCTAGTGCAGGGCGGGGTGGCTACACCTTC
TRBV30,TRBJ1-2,once,-,CAWALGRYGYTF,TGTGCCTGGGCCCTGGGGCGGTATGGCTACACCTTC
TRBV10-3,TRBJ1-5,-,TRBD1,CAISAQGQGSNQPQHF,TGTGCCATCAGCGCACAGGGACAGGGAAGCAATCAGCCCCAGCATTTT
TRBV5-6,TRBJ1-5,large,TRBD1,CASSLTGGPNSNQPQHF,TGTGCCAGCAGCTTGACAGGGGGCCCCAATAGCAATCAGCCCCAGCATTTT
TRBV24-1,TRBJ2-2,-,TRBD2,CATSDPGTSGADGELFF,TGTGCCACCAGTGATCCCGGGACTAGCGGGGCTGACGGGGAGCTGTTTTTT
TRBV4-1,TRBJ2-3,-,TRBD2,CASSRGGDTDTQYF,TGCGCCAGCAGCCGCGGGGGGGACACAGATACGCAGTATTTT
TRBV3-1/TRBV3-2,TRBJ2-7,-,-,CASSLRTDYGQYF,TGTGCCAGCAGCCTTCGGACTGACTACGGGCAGTACTTC
TRBV5-1,TRBJ1-5,-,TRBD1,CASSLRTGGSEDQPQHF,TGCGCCAGCAGCCTCCGGACAGGGGGCTCTGAGGATCAGCCCCAGCATTTT